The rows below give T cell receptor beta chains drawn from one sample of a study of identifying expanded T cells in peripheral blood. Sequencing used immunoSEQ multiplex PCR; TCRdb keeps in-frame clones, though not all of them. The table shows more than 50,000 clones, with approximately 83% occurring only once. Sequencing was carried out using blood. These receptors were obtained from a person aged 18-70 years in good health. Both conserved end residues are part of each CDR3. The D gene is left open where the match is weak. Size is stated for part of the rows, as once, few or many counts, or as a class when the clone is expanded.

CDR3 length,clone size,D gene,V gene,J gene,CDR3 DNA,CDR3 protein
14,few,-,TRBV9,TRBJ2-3,TGTGCCAGCAGCGTACCTACTCGGCCGGATACGCAGTATTTT,CASSVPTRPDTQYF
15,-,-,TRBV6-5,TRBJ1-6,TGTGCCAGCAGTTATTACCAGGGGACCAATTCACCCCTCCACTTT,CASSYYQGTNSPLHF
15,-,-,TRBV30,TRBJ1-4,TGTGCCTGGGCCCGGGACACCCCAGTTAATGAAAAACTGTTTTTT,CAWARDTPVNEKLFF
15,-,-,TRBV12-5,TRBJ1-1,TGTGCTAGTGGCTCGGTGGGGGTCATGAACACTGAAGCTTTCTTT,CASGSVGVMNTEAFF
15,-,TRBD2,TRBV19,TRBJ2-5,TGTGCCACCAGGCGGACTAGCGGGTTACAAGAGACCCAGTACTTC,CATRRTSGLQETQYF
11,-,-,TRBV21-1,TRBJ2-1,TGTGCCAGCAGCAAAGACGAGGAGCAGTTCTTC,CASSKDEEQFF
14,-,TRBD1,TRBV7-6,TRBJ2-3,TGTGCCAGCGGAGGGGACAGGCCCACAGATACGCAGTATTTT,CASGGDRPTDTQYF
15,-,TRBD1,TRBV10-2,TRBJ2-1,TGCGCCAGCAGACTCGGGACAGGGGCAAACAATGAGCAGTTCTTC,CASRLGTGANNEQFF
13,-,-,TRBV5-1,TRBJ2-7,TGCGCCAGCAGCAGAAGGGACCCCTACGAGCAGTACTTC,CASSRRDPYEQYF
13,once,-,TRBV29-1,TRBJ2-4,TGCAGCGTTGATGGGGGGACCATAAACATTCAGTACTTC,CSVDGGTINIQYF
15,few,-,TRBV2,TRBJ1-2,TGTGCCAGCAGTGAGACCCTCTCCAGTAACTATGGCTACACCTTC,CASSETLSSNYGYTF
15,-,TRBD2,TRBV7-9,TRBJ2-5,TGTGCCAGCAGCCCTGAGGCGGGGGGAACAGAGACCCAGTACTTC,CASSPEAGGTETQYF
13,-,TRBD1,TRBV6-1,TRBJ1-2,TGTGCCAGCAGAAGGACAGGGAACTATGGCTACACCTTC,CASRRTGNYGYTF
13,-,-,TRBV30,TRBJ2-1,TGTGCCTGGAGTGTACAAGTTATAAATGAGCAGTTCTTC,CAWSVQVINEQFF
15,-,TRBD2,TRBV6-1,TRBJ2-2,TGTGCCAGCAGTGAAAGGGCCCCGGGAGGCGGGGAGCTGTTTTTT,CASSERAPGGGELFF
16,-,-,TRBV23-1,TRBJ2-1,TGCGCCAGCAGTCAATCGACTCAAACCTCCTACAATGAGCAGTTCTTC,CASSQSTQTSYNEQFF
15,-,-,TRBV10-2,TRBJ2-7,TGCGCCAGCAGTGAGTCGCATGCACAGGGAAGGGAGCAGTACTTC,CASSESHAQGREQYF
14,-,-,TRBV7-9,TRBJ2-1,TGTGCCAGCAGCCCCTCCAGCTCCTACAATGAGCAGTTCTTC,CASSPSSSYNEQFF
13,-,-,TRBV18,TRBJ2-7,TGTGCCAGCTCAGCCGGGACAAGTTACGAGCAGTACTTC,CASSAGTSYEQYF
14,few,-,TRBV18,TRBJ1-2,TGTGCCAGCTCACCACAGGGAGCTAACTATGGCTACACCTTC,CASSPQGANYGYTF
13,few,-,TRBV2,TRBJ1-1,TGTGCCAGCAGCGAGGGCAGGAACACTGAAGCTTTCTTT,CASSEGRNTEAFF
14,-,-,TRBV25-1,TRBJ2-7,TGTGCCAGCAGTGTCGCGATGGGATCTAACGAGCAGTACTTC,CASSVAMGSNEQYF
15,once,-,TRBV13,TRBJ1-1,TGTGCCAGCAGCCCCTCCGGGGGGGTCCAAGCTGAAGCTTTCTTT,CASSPSGGVQAEAFF
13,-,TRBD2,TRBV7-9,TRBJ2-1,TGTGCCAGCAGCCGCGGCGGGGGCAATGAGCAGTTCTTC,CASSRGGGNEQFF
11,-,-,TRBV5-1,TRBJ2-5,TGCGCCAGCAGCGATCTAGGGACCCAGTACTTC,CASSDLGTQYF